The 14 T cell receptor beta chains below all came from one sample that was sequenced in a study of T cells after yellow fever vaccination. One entry per CDR3 protein results from TCRdb running MiXCR on the 5' RACE reads. The sample includes 160,000 or so distinct CDR3 sequences, around 7.3% of them seen just once. The source material was CD4+ T cells sorted from PBMCs, sampled 4 to 5 days after the first yellow fever vaccination. The receptors were gathered from a young man who received the YFV17D yellow fever vaccine.

Ten or more counts support this clonotype. This chain joins TRBV12-3 or TRBV12-4 and TRBJ2-2, with D perhaps TRBD1 (5 bases). The CDR3 totals 16 residues. The V end was cut by 6 bases, the J end by 6 bases, with 20 bases between. The CDR3 nucleotides are TGTGCCAGCAGACAGGACGCCGAGGTCCGGCCCGGGGAGCTGTTTTTT. Its protein is CASRQDAEVRPGELFF.

This clonotype has only a few counts. The chain uses TRBV6-2 or TRBV6-3 and TRBJ1-5, with unresolved D. This CDR3 contains 13 residues. Per the germline V gene, CDR1 is MNHEY and CDR2 is SVGEGT. V was trimmed by 7 bases and J by 3 bases, leaving 10 bases between them. In DNA, the CDR3 is TGTGCCAGCACCTGGACGGACAATCAGCCCCAGCATTTT. It is translated as CASTWTDNQPQHF.

The chain employs TRBV7-2 and TRBJ2-7; TRBD2 aligns across 8 bases. This CDR3 region has 15 residues. Per the germline V gene, CDR1 is SGHTA and CDR2 is FQGNSA. V dropped 5 bases and J dropped 2; count of bases not matched to a gene: 8. CDR3 loop: CASSPGGGHPYEQYF. For the CDR3, the DNA is TGTGCCAGCAGCCCGGGGGGGGGGCACCCCTACGAGCAGTACTTC.

This clonotype appeared many times. The chain is built from TRBV7-3 and TRBJ1-6; D unresolved. CDR1 SGHTA and CDR2 FQGTGA come from the germline V gene. The CDR3 runs 13 residues. Trimming took 0 bases from V and 7 from J, leaving 4 bases between them. The CDR3 region has the DNA TGTGCCAGCAGCTTAACGACCAATTCACCCCTCCACTTT. Protein product: CASSLTTNSPLHF.

V gene TRBV21-1 combines with J gene TRBJ2-7. TRBV21-1 is a documented pseudogene. There are 13 residues in the CDR3. CDR3 sequence (DNA): TGTGCCAGCAGCATCGGCTCCGGAAACGAGCAGTACGTC. Its protein product is CASSIGSGNEQYV.

The chain links TRBV7-2 to TRBJ2-4; D ambiguous. Germline lookup yields CDR1 SGHTA and CDR2 FQGNSA. The CDR3 is made up of 12 amino acids. V shed 8 bases and J shed 7 bases, with 12 bases lying between them. CDR3 DNA: TGTGCCAGCGGGGTCTACTTCAACATTCAGTACTTC. Translated, it gives CASGVYFNIQYF.

Only a few counts were recorded for this clonotype. The J gene is TRBJ1-3, the V gene TRBV7-2, with D hard to call. V gave up 1 base and J gave up 4 bases, with 11 bases separating them. Germline V gene lookup returns CDR1 SGHTA and CDR2 FQGNSA. This CDR3 has 15 amino acids. The CDR3 loop is CASSLEGWPGNTIYF. CDR3 sequence (DNA): TGTGCCAGCAGCTTAGAGGGTTGGCCGGGAAACACCATATATTTT.

This clonotype was picked up many times. This chain uses TRBV7-2 with TRBJ1-3, with TRBD1 identical over 7 bases. CDR3 length equals 16 residues. Trimming removed 5 bases from V and 0 bases from J; junction bases left unmatched: 7. The germline gives CDR1 SGHTA, CDR2 FQGNSA. This CDR3 is CASSPNTGVSGNTIYF. CDR3 in DNA: TGTGCCAGCAGCCCGAATACAGGGGTCTCTGGAAACACCATATATTTT. Filled out from reference TRBV7-2 and TRBJ1-3, the complete variable domain reads GAGVSQSPSNKVTEKGKDVELRCDPISGHTALYWYRQSLGQGLEFLIYFQGNSAPDKSGLPSDRFSAERTGGSVSTLTIQRTQQEDSAVYLCASSPNTGVSGNTIYFGEGSWLTVV.

This clonotype was recorded many times. This chain connects TRBV12-3 or TRBV12-4 to TRBJ2-1; D possibly matches TRBD1 or TRBD2 (6 bases each). V gave up 2 bases and J gave up 7 bases, with 15 bases separating them. This CDR3 comprises 15 residues. In nucleotides, the CDR3 is TGTGCCAGCAGTTTAACGGGGGCGCTTCGGAATGAGCAGTTCTTC. Translation: CASSLTGALRNEQFF.

This clonotype showed up many times. This chain links TRBV6-1 with TRBJ2-7, with D tentatively TRBD1 (7 bases). V shed 4 bases and J shed 7 bases, with 14 bases lying between them. The CDR3 sequence is 13 residues long. The germline gives CDR1 MNHNS, CDR2 SASEGT. CDR3 residues: CASSARQGGEQYF. The CDR3 DNA reads as TGTGCCAGCAGTGCGAGACAGGGAGGAGAGCAGTACTTC.

This clonotype was counted ten times or more. V usage is TRBV27 and J usage is TRBJ1-1, with D perhaps TRBD1 (5 bases). Trimming cost V 4 bases and J 6 bases, with 15 bases left between them. The V gene's germline CDR1 is MNHEY and CDR2 SMNVEV (reference sequence). CDR3 length: 14 residues. The CDR3 region is CASSSPNDRSEAFF. As DNA, the CDR3 is TGTGCCAGCAGTTCCCCGAATGACAGATCTGAAGCTTTCTTT.

This clonotype was seen more than once but under ten times. The chain couples TRBV29-1 to TRBJ1-1; D is unclear. Germline CDR1 and CDR2: SQVTM and ANQGSEA. The CDR3 runs to 13 residues. V was cut by 8 bases and J by 0 bases, with 13 bases left in between. CDR3 in DNA: TGCAGCCCGCGCAGGACCATGAACACTGAAGCTTTCTTT. Amino acid sequence: CSPRRTMNTEAFF. The entire variable domain, with the rest obtained from reference TRBV29-1 and TRBJ1-1, is as follows: SAVISQKPSRDICQRGTSLTIQCQVDSQVTMMFWYRQQPGQSLTLIATANQGSEATYESGFVIDKFPISRPNLTFSTLTVSNMSPEDSSIYLCSPRRTMNTEAFFGQGTRLTVV.

In its sample, this clonotype was seen many times. The chain joins TRBV7-9 to TRBJ2-3; TRBD2 is a possible D gene (5 bases). Per the germline V gene, CDR1 is SEHNR and CDR2 is FQNEAQ (reference sequence). The CDR3 runs to 16 residues. Trimming took off 2 bases at V and 0 bases at J, with 12 bases between the two ends. CDR3 nucleotide sequence: TGTGCCAGCAGCTTATTCCTAGCAGCCAGCACAGATACGCAGTATTTT. Protein: CASSLFLAASTDTQYF.

This clonotype was observed a few times. V gene TRBV4-3 combines with J gene TRBJ2-2, with TRBD1 as a possible D gene (6 bases). Trimming took off 3 bases at V and 0 bases at J, with 11 bases between the two ends. CDR3 length equals 16 residues. Per germline, CDR1 LGHNA and CDR2 YSLEER. CDR3 protein: CASSQIRGSNTGELFF. The CDR3 DNA sequence: TGCGCCAGCAGCCAGATCAGGGGCTCGAACACCGGGGAGCTGTTTTTT.